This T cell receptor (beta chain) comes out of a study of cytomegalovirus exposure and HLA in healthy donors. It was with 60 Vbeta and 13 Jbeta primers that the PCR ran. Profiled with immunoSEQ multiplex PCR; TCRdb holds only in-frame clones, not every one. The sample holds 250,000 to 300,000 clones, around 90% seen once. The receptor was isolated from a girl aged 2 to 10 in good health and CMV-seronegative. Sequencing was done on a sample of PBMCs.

The CDR3 nucleotides read TGTGCCAGCTCCGCCGCGGCCAACTGGGTGAACACTGAAGCTTTCTTT. Its translation: CASSAAANWVNTEAFF. V usage is TRBV11-2 and J usage is TRBJ1-1; D uncertain. V dropped 8 bases and J dropped 0 bases, with 19 bases sitting between them. CDR1 is SGHAT and CDR2 is FQNNGV in the germline V gene. The CDR3 is made up of 16 amino acids.